This section outlines one T cell receptor beta chain sequence together with its context. Its specificity is not known. Cyclophosphamide on days +3 and +4 followed busulfan-fludarabine conditioning and a marrow graft. These data originate in a study of T cells after posttransplantation cyclophosphamide. Findings and caveats of the study: TRB overlap between skin or GI tissue T cells and blood was limited. Donor-recipient repertoire similarity was low at 1-2 months, rising over year one. Recipient CMV seropositivity and CMV reactivation strongly tracked TRB clonality.

TCRdb's copy holds only in-frame clones and misses some; the assay was immunoSEQ multiplex PCR. The sample lists about 8,000 clones, roughly 90% occurring once. The receptor's source is a female patient in her 50s who received an allogeneic stem cell transplant from a related donor, was CMV-positive, and had no GVHD. Some of these T cells may belong to the graft donor. The input for sequencing was CD4+ T cells sorted from blood, taken 1404 days after allogeneic stem cell transplant with posttransplant cyclophosphamide.

The CDR3 is CASSYQSDNEQFF. CDR3 coding DNA: TGTGCCAGCAGCTATCAGAGCGACAATGAGCAGTTCTTC. The rearrangement uses TRBV7-3 and TRBJ2-1; unclear D gene. This CDR3 has 13 residues. V was shortened by 4 bases and J by 5 bases, with 9 bases between the two germline ends. CDR1 SGHTA and CDR2 FQGTGA come from the germline V gene.